This TCR beta chain was retrieved from a study of CD8 T cells in ankylosing spondylitis. Study-level points and caveats: Earlier work had already found some motif variants in reactive arthritis synovial fluid and blood. For ankylosing spondylitis blood, a TCR beta motif of several highly homologous variants appeared characteristic.

This clonotype came up many times. The antigen remains unidentified. CDR1 and CDR2 (germline): MNHEY, SMNVEV (reference sequence). The V end was cut by 2 bases, the J end by 9 bases, with 11 bases between. The CDR3 length is 12 residues. TCR beta libraries were made by quantitative 5'-RACE with molecular barcodes. Using its own MiXCR run on the 5' RACE reads, TCRdb lists one record per CDR3 protein. The data show some 330,000 distinct CDR3 sequences, under 8.5% seen once. Material for sequencing was blood, either unsorted or a sorted T cell fraction (not recorded which). The chain employs TRBV27 and TRBJ2-7; weak D call: TRBD2 (6 bases). This sequence originates from a male donor with ankylosing spondylitis. The DNA of the CDR3 is TGTGCCAGCAGTTTACCCGGGAGTTGGCAGTACTTC. Its protein product is CASSLPGSWQYF.